This T cell receptor beta chain is from a study of Ad26.COV2.S vaccination and SARS-CoV-2 variants. Study-wide background: This donor came from the COV1001 trial of Ad26.COV2.S.

Study-wide points: The placebo group had lower spike-specific TCR breadth than the vaccine recipients did.

Comment on this clone: The antigen remains undetermined.

The protocol was immunoSEQ multiplex PCR, while the TCRdb copy is restricted to in-frame clones and leaves out a portion. The data show some 340,000 clones, 86% seen once. Documented treatment: about 20 received Ad26.COV2.S at low or high dose, single or two shots; about five received placebo; per-sample allocation not given. Each sample was drawn 63 days after the first injection (of vaccine or placebo). In the vaccine, an Ad26 vector expressed the SARS-CoV-2 spike of the Wuhan strain. Germline V gives CDR1 LNHNV, CDR2 YYDKDF (reference sequence). The trim removed 1 base at V and 8 bases at J, leaving 9 bases unmatched. This CDR3 contains 16 residues.

The J gene is TRBJ2-1, the V gene TRBV15; 9 bases line up with TRBD2. The sequence derives from a person aged 18-60 years who received the Ad26.COV2.S COVID-19 vaccine or a placebo. Here the sequenced sample was peripheral blood, taken in a trial of Ad26.COV2.S vaccine versus placebo. CDR3: CATSRGGAGGQYEQFF. CDR3 in DNA: TGTGCCACCAGCAGAGGTGGGGCGGGGGGGCAATATGAGCAGTTCTTC.